This TCR beta chain was captured in a study of blood T cell repertoires in COVID-19. Study in general: Sites across the United States, Italy and Spain contributed samples from acute and convalescent COVID-19.

The CDR3 is made up of 15 amino acids. V shed 2 bases and J 6 bases; nucleotides not matched to a gene: 0. The germline CDR1 and CDR2 sequences are MRHNA and SNTAGT. In Seattle, patients joined the study during active infection and were tracked longitudinally. Study processing details: Amplification with reference gene primers provided the estimates of nucleated cell counts. The table came from immunoSEQ multiplex PCR; TCRdb's copy has only in-frame clones and leaves some out. V and J calls and clone size are given by that table; D and trimming were obtained from the DNA. Counted here are a few hundred thousand clones, 80% to 90% occurring once; the ten biggest clones make up approximately 3%.

The receptor was isolated from a woman under 40 with COVID-19, enrolled during active disease. The sequenced sample consisted of peripheral blood. The chain is built from TRBV6-4 and TRBJ2-1, with 14 bases lining up with TRBD2. CDR3 in DNA: TGTGCCAGCAGTGACGGGACTAGCGGGGGCAATGAGCAGTTCTTC. Translated, it gives CASSDGTSGGNEQFF.